The sample holds many counts of the clone carrying this T cell receptor (beta chain). What it binds is not known. The V gene lost 1 base and the J gene lost 1 base, with 11 bases spanning the gap. CDR3 length: 15 residues. Germline V gene sequence: CDR1 SGHRS, CDR2 YFSETQ. The sample belongs to a study of T-cell memory formation after mild COVID-19. Study-level background: For the most part, TCR clusters were specific to one donor. Study-level findings and limits: Confirmation of SARS-CoV-2 specificity was lacking for second-wave clones peaking day 37. Cross-reactive memory apparently joined, as some responding clones appeared in pre-infection memory.

MiXCR, run by TCRdb on the 5' RACE reads, gives a single entry per CDR3 protein. The table lists hundreds of thousands of distinct CDR3 sequences, roughly a sixth of them singletons. This chain uses TRBV5-1 with TRBJ2-5; D uncertain. The specimen was PBMCs or a T cell subset sorted from them (not recorded which). The TCR comes from an adult woman who had mild COVID-19 (a few samples of this study predate the infection). Cell type and time point are not known. The CDR3 spells CASSLYLGSQETQYF. Written as DNA, the CDR3 is TGCGCCAGCAGCTTGTATCTCGGCTCCCAAGAGACCCAGTACTTC. The variable domain in full, completed from reference TRBV5-1 and TRBJ2-5, reads KAGVTQTPRYLIKTRGQQVTLSCSPISGHRSVSWYQQTPGQGLQFLFEYFSETQRNKGNFPGRFSGRQFSNSRSEMNVSTLELGDSALYLCASSLYLGSQETQYFGPGTRLLVL.